Listed below are T cell receptor beta chains from one sample, sequenced in a study of T cell responses to AZD1222 COVID-19 vaccine. Profiled with immunoSEQ multiplex PCR; TCRdb holds only in-frame clones, not every one. This table holds 130,000 to 150,000 clones, around nine tenths found once. The material was peripheral blood, obtained 28 days after the second AZD1222 dose. These receptor sequences come from an adult who received the AZD1222 COVID-19 vaccine. Each CDR3 is given with its conserved first and last residue. A D gene is named only where the DNA matches it firmly. Clone size is shown for a subset of rows, as once, few, many or a class of expanded clone.

j_gene: TRBJ1-5; v_gene: TRBV15; abundance: -; d_gene: TRBD1; CDR3nt: TGTGCCACCAGCAGATCGACAGGGGGCGGTCAGCCCCAGCATTTT; CDR3aa: CATSRSTGGGQPQHF
j_gene: TRBJ1-6; v_gene: TRBV19; abundance: once; d_gene: TRBD1; CDR3nt: TGTGCCAGTAGTCCACACCTCGGACAGGGCGATAATTCACCCCTCCACTTT; CDR3aa: CASSPHLGQGDNSPLHF
j_gene: TRBJ2-4; v_gene: TRBV10-1; abundance: -; d_gene: -; CDR3nt: TGCGCCAGCAGTGAGTCTATAGGGGCGGAAAACATTCAGTACTTC; CDR3aa: CASSESIGAENIQYF
j_gene: TRBJ1-3; v_gene: TRBV19; abundance: -; d_gene: -; CDR3nt: TGTGCCAGTAGTATTGAATTCAGCTCTGGAAACACCATATATTTT; CDR3aa: CASSIEFSSGNTIYF
j_gene: TRBJ1-4; v_gene: TRBV11-2; abundance: -; d_gene: TRBD1; CDR3nt: TGTGCCAGCAGAAGGGACAGCCGAGCGGGGGAAAAACTGTTTTTT; CDR3aa: CASRRDSRAGEKLFF
j_gene: TRBJ1-5; v_gene: TRBV30; abundance: -; d_gene: -; CDR3nt: TGTGCCTGGAGTAAGGGGTGGAGGGGCAATAGCAATCAGCCCCAGCATTTT; CDR3aa: CAWSKGWRGNSNQPQHF
j_gene: TRBJ2-5; v_gene: TRBV29-1; abundance: -; d_gene: TRBD1; CDR3nt: TGCAGCGTTGATAAATCAAGGGGGCCAAAGGGGACCCAGTACTTC; CDR3aa: CSVDKSRGPKGTQYF
j_gene: TRBJ2-5; v_gene: TRBV30; abundance: -; d_gene: TRBD2; CDR3nt: TGTGCCTGGGCTAGGCTAGCGGGATCAGAGACCCAGTACTTC; CDR3aa: CAWARLAGSETQYF
j_gene: TRBJ1-2; v_gene: TRBV4-1; abundance: once; d_gene: -; CDR3nt: TGCGCCAGCAGCCAAGCTTCCCGCAGGGTTTCCTATGGCTACACCTTC; CDR3aa: CASSQASRRVSYGYTF
j_gene: TRBJ2-2; v_gene: TRBV6-9; abundance: -; d_gene: TRBD2; CDR3nt: TGTGCCAGCAGTCCCCGGGAGGGCGGGGAGCTGTTTTTT; CDR3aa: CASSPREGGELFF
j_gene: TRBJ1-1; v_gene: TRBV10-3; abundance: -; d_gene: TRBD1; CDR3nt: TGTGCCATCGCTGACAGGGAGAACACTGAAGCTTTCTTT; CDR3aa: CAIADRENTEAFF
j_gene: TRBJ2-7; v_gene: TRBV3-1/TRBV3-2; abundance: -; d_gene: -; CDR3nt: TGTGCCAGCAGCCCTACTACGCCGTGGACGGCCTCCGAGCAGTACTTC; CDR3aa: CASSPTTPWTASEQYF
j_gene: TRBJ2-6; v_gene: TRBV19; abundance: -; d_gene: TRBD1; CDR3nt: TGTGCCAGTAGCCAAACAGGGGGCGGTGGGGCCAACGTCCTGACTTTC; CDR3aa: CASSQTGGGGANVLTF
j_gene: TRBJ1-1; v_gene: TRBV5-8; abundance: -; d_gene: -; CDR3nt: TGTGCCAGCAGCTTGCGGACAACCGCAGGGGCTGAAGCTTTCTTT; CDR3aa: CASSLRTTAGAEAFF
j_gene: TRBJ1-5; v_gene: TRBV12-3/TRBV12-4; abundance: few; d_gene: -; CDR3nt: TGTGCCAGCAGTTTAGCGACGGGGCCCCAGCATTTT; CDR3aa: CASSLATGPQHF
j_gene: TRBJ1-6; v_gene: TRBV5-1; abundance: -; d_gene: -; CDR3nt: TGCGCCAGCAGCTTGGCTTGGCAAGGGTATTCACCCCTCCACTTT; CDR3aa: CASSLAWQGYSPLHF
j_gene: TRBJ2-7; v_gene: TRBV7-2; abundance: -; d_gene: -; CDR3nt: TGTGCCAGCAGCTTCCTGAGGTGGGAGGAGCAGTACTTC; CDR3aa: CASSFLRWEEQYF
j_gene: TRBJ1-1; v_gene: TRBV12-3/TRBV12-4; abundance: -; d_gene: -; CDR3nt: TGTGCCAGCAGTTTCGAGAACACTGAAGCTTTCTTT; CDR3aa: CASSFENTEAFF
j_gene: TRBJ1-4; v_gene: TRBV4-1; abundance: -; d_gene: TRBD1; CDR3nt: TGCGCCAGCAGCCAAGGCCTGAGGGGGCGGAATGAAAAACTGTTTTTT; CDR3aa: CASSQGLRGRNEKLFF
j_gene: TRBJ1-2; v_gene: TRBV5-4; abundance: -; d_gene: -; CDR3nt: TGTGCCAGCAGCTTGGCCAGGCAGGGCGACTATGGCTACACCTTC; CDR3aa: CASSLARQGDYGYTF
j_gene: TRBJ2-7; v_gene: TRBV27; abundance: -; d_gene: -; CDR3nt: TGTGCCACCCTAAGGCAGGGGAACCCCTACGAGCAGTACTTC; CDR3aa: CATLRQGNPYEQYF
j_gene: TRBJ2-1; v_gene: TRBV7-8; abundance: -; d_gene: -; CDR3nt: TGTGCCAGCAGCTTAGCGGAGAGGGCCTACAATGAGCAGTTCTTC; CDR3aa: CASSLAERAYNEQFF
j_gene: TRBJ1-5; v_gene: TRBV28; abundance: once; d_gene: TRBD1; CDR3nt: TGTGCCAGCAGTTCGCCAGGGGGCAACGTTCAGCCCCAGCATTTT; CDR3aa: CASSSPGGNVQPQHF
j_gene: TRBJ2-7; v_gene: TRBV30; abundance: -; d_gene: -; CDR3nt: TGTGCCTGGAGGGGGGGAGCATACGAGCAGTACTTC; CDR3aa: CAWRGGAYEQYF